The text below deals with one T cell receptor beta chain. This specimen belongs to a study of T-cell reconstitution after alpha-beta-depleted transplantation in children. TCRbeta library construction was performed incorporating unique molecular identifiers. TCRdb independently ran MiXCR on the PCR reads; one entry per CDR3 protein. Found here are around 450,000 distinct CDR3 sequences, about 16% of them singletons; the top ten hold roughly 27%. The V end was cut by 0 bases, the J end by 7 bases, with 14 bases between. The CDR3 is 15 amino acids. CDR1 is LGHNA, CDR2 YNFKEQ, per germline. The clonotype originates from a boy in the first two years of life who had a stem cell transplant for Wiskott-Aldrich syndrome, so the T cells may come from the graft donor. The chain couples TRBV4-2 to TRBJ2-3; no reliable D call. Sequencing was performed on PBMCs, mostly from graft donor cells, taken 360 days after TCRalphabeta/CD19-depleted stem cell transplant. This CDR3 is CASSQDRPTSNTQYF. CDR3 nucleotides: TGTGCCAGCAGCCAAGATCGTCCTACCTCGAATACGCAGTATTTT.